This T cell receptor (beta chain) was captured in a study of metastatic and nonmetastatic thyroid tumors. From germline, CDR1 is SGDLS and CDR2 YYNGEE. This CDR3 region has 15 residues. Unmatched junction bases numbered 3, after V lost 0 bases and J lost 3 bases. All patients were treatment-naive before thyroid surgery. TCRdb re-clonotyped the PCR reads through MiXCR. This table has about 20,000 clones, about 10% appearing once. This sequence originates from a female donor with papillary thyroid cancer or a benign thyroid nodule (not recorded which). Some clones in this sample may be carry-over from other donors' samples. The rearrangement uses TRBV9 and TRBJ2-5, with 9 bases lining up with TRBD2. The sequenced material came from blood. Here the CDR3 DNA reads TGTGCCAGCAGCGTAGGGGGACTAGCAGAAGAGACCCAGTACTTC. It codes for CASSVGGLAEETQYF. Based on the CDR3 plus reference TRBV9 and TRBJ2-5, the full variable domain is DSGVTQTPKHLITATGQRVTLRCSPRSGDLSVYWYQQSLDQGLQFLIQYYNGEERAKGNILERFSAQQFPDLHSELNLSSLELGDSALYFCASSVGGLAEETQYFGPGTRLLVL.